This paragraph covers one T cell receptor beta chain sequence. This sample was included in a study of blood T cell repertoires in COVID-19. Across the study: Spain, Italy and the United States supplied samples that represented acute and convalescent COVID-19. T cells, B-cell-depleted T cells, or PBMCs provided the cDNA or gDNA that served as material.

Per the original methods: Amplification of reference gene primers was used by the study to estimate nucleated cell counts. Data came from immunoSEQ multiplex PCR; TCRdb stores just in-frame clones and leaves some out. That table furnishes V, J and clone size, whereas the DNA furnished D and trimming. The sample holds around 75,000 clones; 88% are singletons and the top ten take about 1.3%. The CDR3 is 15 residues long. CDR1 and CDR2 (germline): SGHVS, FNYEAQ. The trim removed 5 bases at V and 5 bases at J, leaving 8 bases unmatched. The sample was peripheral blood. The genes are TRBV7-6 and TRBJ2-5; TRBD1 agrees at 10 bases. The receptor's source is a human donor in a cohort sampled during active COVID-19. The CDR3 region is CASSTDRGWSETQYF. The CDR3 coding sequence is TGTGCCAGCAGCACGGACAGGGGGTGGTCGGAGACCCAGTACTTC.